These T cell receptor beta chains were read from a single sample in a study of cytomegalovirus exposure and HLA in healthy donors. The assay was immunoSEQ multiplex PCR, and TCRdb's table has in-frame clones only and misses some. Of about 90,000 clones in the sample, roughly 80% were seen once. The sample was PBMCs. These receptors all stem from a man aged 25-40 years in good health and CMV-seronegative. Both conserved end residues are part of each CDR3. The D gene is left open where the match is weak. Part of the rows lack a size; the others show once, few, many or a class for expanded clones.

CDR3,DNA,size,J,D,V,length
CASSVSGGTEAFF,TGTGCCAGCAGCGTCTCCGGGGGGACTGAAGCTTTCTTT,-,TRBJ1-1,-,TRBV9,13
CASSPRQGLNEKLFF,TGTGCCAGCAGCCCCCGACAGGGCTTAAATGAAAAACTGTTTTTT,-,TRBJ1-4,TRBD1,TRBV7-8,15
CASSWDREILETQYF,TGTGCCAGCAGCTGGGACAGGGAGATTCTAGAGACCCAGTACTTC,-,TRBJ2-5,TRBD1,TRBV5-4,15
CASSGTLGAYNEQFF,TGTGCCAGCAGCGGTACTCTAGGGGCCTACAATGAGCAGTTCTTC,-,TRBJ2-1,-,TRBV5-4,15
CASSVSLAGTGELFF,TGTGCCAGCAGCGTCTCACTAGCGGGAACCGGGGAGCTGTTTTTT,once,TRBJ2-2,TRBD2,TRBV9,15
CASSQGVFPDGQGLSYEQYF,TGTGCCAGCAGCCAAGGGGTGTTCCCCGATGGACAGGGACTCTCCTACGAGCAGTACTTC,-,TRBJ2-7,TRBD1,TRBV14,20
CASSEGQWSYGYTF,TGTGCCAGCAGCGAAGGACAGTGGAGCTATGGCTACACCTTC,-,TRBJ1-2,-,TRBV6-1,14
CSARSGTGNTEAFF,TGCAGCGCCCGCTCCGGGACAGGGAACACTGAAGCTTTCTTT,-,TRBJ1-1,TRBD1,TRBV29-1,14
CAWTVQGNTEAFF,TGTGCCTGGACTGTACAGGGGAACACTGAAGCTTTCTTT,once,TRBJ1-1,-,TRBV30,13
CATSREGSTGGYEQYF,TGTGCCACCAGCAGAGAGGGGTCGACAGGGGGGTACGAGCAGTACTTC,-,TRBJ2-7,TRBD1,TRBV15,16
CASSMKRLAGVYEQYF,TGTGCCAGTAGTATGAAGAGGCTAGCGGGCGTCTACGAGCAGTACTTC,-,TRBJ2-7,TRBD2,TRBV19,16
CASSLVLTVTSTDTQYF,TGTGCCAGCAGCTTAGTTTTGACAGTCACTAGCACAGATACGCAGTATTTT,-,TRBJ2-3,-,TRBV7-9,17
CASSLAGSDTEAFF,TGCGCCAGCAGCTTGGCAGGATCAGACACTGAAGCTTTCTTT,-,TRBJ1-1,-,TRBV5-1,14
CASTGAGVQDTQYF,TGTGCCAGCACCGGGGCAGGGGTTCAAGATACGCAGTATTTT,once,TRBJ2-3,-,TRBV2,14
CATSRDFDLTNEKLFF,TGTGCCACCAGCAGAGATTTCGACTTAACTAATGAAAAACTGTTTTTT,few,TRBJ1-4,-,TRBV15,16
CASSENRGGTEAFF,TGTGCCAGCAGTGAGAACAGGGGTGGAACTGAAGCTTTCTTT,few,TRBJ1-1,TRBD1,TRBV6-5,14
CATSIPSGGMGSPLHF,TGTGCCACCAGCATTCCTTCAGGGGGCATGGGTTCACCCCTCCACTTT,-,TRBJ1-6,TRBD1,TRBV15,16
CASSPTGVGDTQYF,TGTGCCAGCAGCCCTACAGGGGTGGGAGATACGCAGTATTTT,-,TRBJ2-3,TRBD1,TRBV7-3,14
CASRGSNTGELFF,TGTGCCAGCCGAGGCAGCAACACCGGGGAGCTGTTTTTT,-,TRBJ2-2,-,TRBV28,13
CASSQDRGNTEAFF,TGCGCCAGCAGCCAAGATCGGGGTAACACTGAAGCTTTCTTT,-,TRBJ1-1,-,TRBV4-1,14
CASTRDRGIYGYTF,TGTGCCAGCACCAGAGACAGGGGTATCTATGGCTACACCTTC,-,TRBJ1-2,TRBD1,TRBV5-4,14
CAISESSGPEKLFF,TGTGCCATCAGTGAGTCGAGCGGACCTGAAAAACTGTTTTTT,once,TRBJ1-4,-,TRBV10-3,14
CASSPGQGFTEAFF,TGTGCCAGCAGCCCCGGGCAGGGGTTCACTGAAGCTTTCTTT,few,TRBJ1-1,-,TRBV28,14
CASSFSRDRFPNEKLFF,TGCGCCAGCAGCTTCTCCCGGGACAGGTTTCCTAATGAAAAACTGTTTTTT,-,TRBJ1-4,TRBD1,TRBV5-1,17
CASSYSLTGSTEAFF,TGTGCCAGCAGTTACTCACTGACAGGCTCCACTGAAGCTTTCTTT,-,TRBJ1-1,-,TRBV6-5,15
CASRQGPNDGYTF,TGTGCCAGCAGACAGGGGCCAAACGATGGCTACACCTTC,-,TRBJ1-2,TRBD1,TRBV7-2,13
CAWSTGGGYEQYF,TGTGCCTGGTCTACAGGGGGCGGCTACGAGCAGTACTTC,once,TRBJ2-7,TRBD1,TRBV30,13
CASSQGTGGMAGEQYF,TGCGCCAGCAGCCAAGGGACAGGGGGCATGGCGGGAGAGCAGTACTTC,once,TRBJ2-7,TRBD1,TRBV4-3,16
CASGGQGGGNTIYF,TGTGCCAGTGGTGGACAGGGGGGTGGAAACACCATATATTTT,-,TRBJ1-3,TRBD1,TRBV9,14
CASSFGQGANTGELFF,TGTGCCAGCAGCTTCGGGCAGGGGGCGAACACCGGGGAGCTGTTTTTT,-,TRBJ2-2,TRBD1,TRBV7-9,16
CASSRGGSTDTQYF,TGTGCCAGTAGTAGGGGGGGCAGCACAGATACGCAGTATTTT,once,TRBJ2-3,-,TRBV19,14
CASSATGLPMGTNYGYTF,TGTGCCAGCAGTGCTACGGGACTCCCCATGGGGACTAACTATGGCTACACCTTC,-,TRBJ1-2,-,TRBV2,18
CASSFSGDRYYDSPLHF,TGTGCCAGCAGCTTCTCGGGGGACAGATATTACGATTCACCCCTCCACTTT,-,TRBJ1-6,TRBD1,TRBV5-5,17
CASSPGTSGTYEQYF,TGTGCCAGCAGCCCAGGGACTAGCGGGACCTACGAGCAGTACTTC,few,TRBJ2-7,TRBD2,TRBV5-4,15
CASSPFQQGAGNSPLHF,TGTGCCAGTAGCCCCTTTCAACAGGGGGCAGGGAATTCACCCCTCCACTTT,-,TRBJ1-6,TRBD1,TRBV19,17
CASGSHIGAQLFF,TGTGCTAGTGGTTCGCATATAGGAGCTCAGCTGTTTTTT,once,TRBJ2-2,-,TRBV12-5,13
CASSLKDRKGYTF,TGTGCCAGCTCCCTCAAGGACAGAAAAGGATACACCTTC,-,TRBJ1-2,-,TRBV18,13
CASSPQASEYGYTF,TGTGCCAGCAGCCCTCAGGCATCCGAGTATGGCTACACCTTC,-,TRBJ1-2,-,TRBV9,14
CSVRQVLNTEAFF,TGCAGCGTAAGACAAGTTTTGAACACTGAAGCTTTCTTT,-,TRBJ1-1,-,TRBV29-1,13
CASSQGPEGTQHF,TGTGCCAGTAGCCAGGGCCCCGAAGGGACCCAGCATTTT,-,TRBJ1-5,-,TRBV19,13
CASSILGGDTEAFF,TGTGCCAGTAGTATATTGGGGGGGGACACTGAAGCTTTCTTT,-,TRBJ1-1,-,TRBV19,14
CASTQGSNEKLFF,TGTGCCAGTACACAGGGGTCTAATGAAAAACTGTTTTTT,-,TRBJ1-4,TRBD1,TRBV6-1,13